This entry describes one TCR beta chain. Germline CDR1 and CDR2: MNHEY and SMNVEV (reference sequence). The CDR3 is 13 residues long. The germline V and J ends were trimmed by 3 bases and 5 bases, with 8 bases remaining between them. Some clones are missing from TCRdb's copy, which holds only in-frame ones; the method was immunoSEQ multiplex PCR. The table includes 45,000 to 75,000 clones, around 86% detected once. The data derive from a study of pediatric ulcerative colitis. The V call is TRBV27, the J call TRBJ2-1; possibly TRBD1 for D (5 bases). Sequencing was done on a sample of blood. The source is a boy aged 5-17 years who was a control in a study of pediatric ulcerative colitis. Here the CDR3 reads CASSLVQDNEQFF. The CDR3 DNA sequence: TGTGCCAGCAGTTTGGTACAGGACAATGAGCAGTTCTTC.